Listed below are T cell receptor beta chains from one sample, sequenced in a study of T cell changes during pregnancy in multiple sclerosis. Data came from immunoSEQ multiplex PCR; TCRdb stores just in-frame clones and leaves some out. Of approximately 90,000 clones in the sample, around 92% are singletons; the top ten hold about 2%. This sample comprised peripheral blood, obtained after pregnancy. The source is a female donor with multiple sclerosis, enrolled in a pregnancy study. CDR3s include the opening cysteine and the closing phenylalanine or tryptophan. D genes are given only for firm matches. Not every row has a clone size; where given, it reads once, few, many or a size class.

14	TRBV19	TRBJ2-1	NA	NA	TGTGCCAGTAGTCCCGGGAGTGCTTACAATGAGCAGTTCTTC	CASSPGSAYNEQFF
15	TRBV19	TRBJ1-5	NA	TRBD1	TGTGCCAGTAGTCTCGACAGGGGGCGCGGTCAGCCCCAGCATTTT	CASSLDRGRGQPQHF
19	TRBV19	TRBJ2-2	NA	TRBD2	TGTGCCAGTAGTATACGTAGCGGGAGCATGCCTTCGAACACCGGGGAGCTGTTTTTT	CASSIRSGSMPSNTGELFF
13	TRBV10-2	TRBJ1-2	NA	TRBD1	TGCGCCAGCTGTCGGGACAGGCTAACAGGCTACACCTTC	CASCRDRLTGYTF
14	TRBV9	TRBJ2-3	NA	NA	TGTGCCAGCAGCAGCGGCCGACGCACAGATACGCAGTATTTT	CASSSGRRTDTQYF
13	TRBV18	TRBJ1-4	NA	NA	TGTGCCAGCTCACCAGGGGCGCGCGAAAAACTGTTTTTT	CASSPGAREKLFF
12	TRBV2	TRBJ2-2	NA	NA	TGTGCCAGCAGTGACCGGGGAGGGGAGCTGTTTTTT	CASSDRGGELFF
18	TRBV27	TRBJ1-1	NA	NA	TGTGCCAGCAGGGTCGTGAGGGGCGGGGGTGACAGGATTGGGGAAGCTTTCTTT	CASRVVRGGGDRIGEAFF
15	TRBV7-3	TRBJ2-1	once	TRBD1	TGTGCCAGCAGTAGTGGACAGGGGTCCTACAATGAGCAGTTCTTC	CASSSGQGSYNEQFF
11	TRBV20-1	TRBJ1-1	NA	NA	TGCAGTGCTAAAACAGGGACTGAAGCTTTCTTT	CSAKTGTEAFF